This TCR beta chain derives from a study of T cells in women clearing cervical HPV infection. At the level of the study: For cases, blood was sampled a median roughly 150 days after lesion detection, interquartile range about 90 to 200 days.

Germline CDR1 SGDLS, CDR2 YYNGEE. This CDR3 is built from 17 residues. Trimming removed 0 bases from V and 0 bases from J, with 15 bases in between. Points on this clone: The observed sequence ends 3 residues before the CDR3 terminus, with the missing tail filled in from the germline J gene.

Some clones are missing from TCRdb's copy, which holds only in-frame ones; the method was immunoSEQ multiplex PCR. The ten top clones account for roughly 3.7%, within a sample of about 36,000 clones. The rearrangement links TRBV9 to TRBJ2-5; D remains unclear. The specimen sequenced was blood buffy coat. This TCR came from a woman between 18 and 70 years old with a cervical HPV16 infection that either progressed to CIN3+ or cleared (not recorded which). The CDR3 DNA, read in part, is TGTGCCAGCAGCGTAGCTATGGGCACGGCGTACCAAGAGACC. This sequence encodes CASSVAMGTAYQET. The entire CDR3 protein is CASSVAMGTAYQETQYF.